The sequence of this TCR beta chain was determined in a study of response to subunit inactivated influenza vaccine. Broader study findings: The authors proposed limited new T cell recruitment per seasonal influenza vaccination.

CDR1 and CDR2 from the germline V gene are SQVTM and ANQGSEA. The CDR3 is made up of 13 amino acids. V lost 6 bases and J lost 0, with 11 bases in between. Note on this clonotype: Its antigen is currently unknown.

One entry per CDR3 protein, called by TCRdb with MiXCR from the RT-PCR reads. Of 280,000 or so distinct CDR3 sequences in the sample, just over 20% were seen once. The source was PBMCs from blood, collected less than 22 months after vaccination. The J gene is TRBJ1-1, the V gene TRBV29-1; no reliable D call. This receptor was taken from a man aged 45-69 years who received an inactivated influenza vaccine. CDR3 in amino acids: CSVQQRLNTEAFF. CDR3 nucleotide sequence: TGCAGCGTGCAACAGCGACTGAACACTGAAGCTTTCTTT. The full variable domain, with the rest looked up from reference TRBV29-1 and TRBJ1-1, is SAVISQKPSRDICQRGTSLTIQCQVDSQVTMMFWYRQQPGQSLTLIATANQGSEATYESGFVIDKFPISRPNLTFSTLTVSNMSPEDSSIYLCSVQQRLNTEAFFGQGTRLTVV.